The clone carrying this T cell receptor beta chain was seen a handful of times. The PCR made use of 60 Vbeta and 13 Jbeta primers. TCRdb's table, derived via immunoSEQ multiplex PCR, lists solely in-frame clones and lacks some. The sample shows 50,000 to 75,000 clones, less than 85% of them seen only once. The data were taken from a study of cytomegalovirus exposure and HLA in healthy donors. The sample taken for sequencing was PBMCs. The source of this sequence is a man in his thirties or forties in good health and CMV-seropositive.

CDR3 sequence (DNA): TGCAGCGTTGAAGATGGGGGCTCAGCCCAGCATTTT. This sequence encodes CSVEDGGSAQHF. The rearrangement joins TRBV29-1 to TRBJ1-5, with D tentatively TRBD1 (6 bases). The CDR3 consists of 12 residues. Germline CDR1 reads SQVTM; CDR2 reads ANQGSEA. The V gene lost 0 bases and the J gene lost 11 bases, with 11 bases spanning the gap. The complete variable domain, with remaining parts taken from reference TRBV29-1 and TRBJ1-5, reads SAVISQKPSRDICQRGTSLTIQCQVDSQVTMMFWYRQQPGQSLTLIATANQGSEATYESGFVIDKFPISRPNLTFSTLTVSNMSPEDSSIYLCSVEDGGSAQHFGDGTRLSIL.